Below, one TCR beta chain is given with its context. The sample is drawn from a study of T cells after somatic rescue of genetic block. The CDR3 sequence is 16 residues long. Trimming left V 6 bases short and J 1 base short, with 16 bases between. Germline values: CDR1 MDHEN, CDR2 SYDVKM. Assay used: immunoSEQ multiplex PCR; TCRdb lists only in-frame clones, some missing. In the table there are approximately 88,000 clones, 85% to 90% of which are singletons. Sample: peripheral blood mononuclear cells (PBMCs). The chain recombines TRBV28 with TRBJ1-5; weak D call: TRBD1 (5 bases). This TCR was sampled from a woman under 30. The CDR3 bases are TGTGCCAGCAGAAGAGGGGTCGCAAGGAGCAATCAGCCCCAGCATTTT. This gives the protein CASRRGVARSNQPQHF. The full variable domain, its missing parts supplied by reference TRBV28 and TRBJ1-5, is DVKVTQSSRYLVKRTGEKVFLECVQDMDHENMFWYRQDPGLGLRLIYFSYDVKMKEKGDIPEGYSVSREKKERFSLILESASTNQTSMYLCASRRGVARSNQPQHFGDGTRLSIL.